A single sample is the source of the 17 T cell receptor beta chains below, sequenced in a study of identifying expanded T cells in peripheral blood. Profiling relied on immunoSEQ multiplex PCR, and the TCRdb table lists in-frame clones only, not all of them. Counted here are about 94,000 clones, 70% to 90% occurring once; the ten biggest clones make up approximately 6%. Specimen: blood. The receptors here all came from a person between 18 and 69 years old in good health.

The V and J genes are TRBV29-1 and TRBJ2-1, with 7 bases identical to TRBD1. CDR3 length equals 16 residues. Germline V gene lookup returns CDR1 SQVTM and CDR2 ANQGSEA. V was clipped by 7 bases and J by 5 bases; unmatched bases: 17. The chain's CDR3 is CSARDSTSEVNNEQFF. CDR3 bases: TGCAGCGCCCGGGACAGCACCAGCGAAGTGAACAATGAGCAGTTCTTC.

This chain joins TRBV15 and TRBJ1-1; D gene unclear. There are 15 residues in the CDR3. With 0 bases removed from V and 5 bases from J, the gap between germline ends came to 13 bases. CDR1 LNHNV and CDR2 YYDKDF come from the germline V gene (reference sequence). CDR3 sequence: CATSRDTKVGTEAFF. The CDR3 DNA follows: TGTGCCACCAGCAGAGATACCAAGGTGGGGACTGAAGCTTTCTTT.

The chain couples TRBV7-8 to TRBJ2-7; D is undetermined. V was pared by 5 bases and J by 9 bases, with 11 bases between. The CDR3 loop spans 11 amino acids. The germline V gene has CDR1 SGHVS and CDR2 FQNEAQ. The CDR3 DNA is TGTGCCAGCAGCATCGACCAGACGCAGTACTTC. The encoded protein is CASSIDQTQYF.

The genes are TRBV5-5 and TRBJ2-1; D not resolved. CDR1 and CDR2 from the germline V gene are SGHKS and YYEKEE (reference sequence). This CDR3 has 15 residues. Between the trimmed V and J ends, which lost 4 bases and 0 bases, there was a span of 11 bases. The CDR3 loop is CASSHQESSYNEQFF. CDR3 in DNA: TGTGCCAGCAGCCACCAGGAAAGCTCCTACAATGAGCAGTTCTTC.

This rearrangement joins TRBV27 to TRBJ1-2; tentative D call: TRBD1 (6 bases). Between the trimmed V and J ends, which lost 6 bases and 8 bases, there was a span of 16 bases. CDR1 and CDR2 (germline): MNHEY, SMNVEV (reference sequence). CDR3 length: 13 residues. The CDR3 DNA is TGTGCCAGCAGCCCCGCATTGACAGGCGGCTACACCTTC. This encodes CASSPALTGGYTF.

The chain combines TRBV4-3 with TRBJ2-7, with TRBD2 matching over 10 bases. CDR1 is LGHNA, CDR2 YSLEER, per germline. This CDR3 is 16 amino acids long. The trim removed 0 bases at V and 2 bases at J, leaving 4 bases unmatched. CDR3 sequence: CASSQEWLAGAYEQYF. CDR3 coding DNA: TGCGCCAGCAGCCAAGAGTGGCTAGCGGGAGCCTACGAGCAGTACTTC.

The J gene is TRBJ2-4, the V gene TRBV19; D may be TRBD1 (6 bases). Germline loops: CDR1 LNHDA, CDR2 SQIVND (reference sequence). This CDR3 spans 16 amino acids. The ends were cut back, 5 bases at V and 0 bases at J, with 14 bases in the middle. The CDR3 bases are TGTGCCAGTAGTCAGGGGTCGGGGCTAGCCAAAAACATTCAGTACTTC. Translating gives CASSQGSGLAKNIQYF.

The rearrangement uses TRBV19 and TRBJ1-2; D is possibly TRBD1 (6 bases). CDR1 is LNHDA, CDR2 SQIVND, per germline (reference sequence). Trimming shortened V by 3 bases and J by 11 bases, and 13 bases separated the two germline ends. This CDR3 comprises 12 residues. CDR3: CASSMVQGRYTF. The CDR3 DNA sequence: TGTGCCAGTAGTATGGTTCAGGGGAGGTACACCTTC.

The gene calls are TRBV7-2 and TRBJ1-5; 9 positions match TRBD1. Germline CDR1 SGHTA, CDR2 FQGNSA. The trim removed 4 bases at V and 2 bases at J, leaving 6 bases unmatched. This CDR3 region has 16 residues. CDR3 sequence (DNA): TGTGCCAGCAGCTCGCAGGGACAGGGTCGCAATCAGCCCCAGCATTTT. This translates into CASSSQGQGRNQPQHF.

In DNA, the CDR3 is TGTGCCAGCAGCTTAAGGGACACCGTACAAATGAACACTGAAGCTTTCTTT. Translating it yields CASSLRDTVQMNTEAFF. This chain uses TRBV7-8 with TRBJ1-1; tentative D call: TRBD1 (6 bases). Trimming took 2 bases from V and 0 from J, leaving 16 bases between them. The CDR3 totals 17 residues. Germline-derived CDR1 and CDR2 are SGHVS and FQNEAQ.

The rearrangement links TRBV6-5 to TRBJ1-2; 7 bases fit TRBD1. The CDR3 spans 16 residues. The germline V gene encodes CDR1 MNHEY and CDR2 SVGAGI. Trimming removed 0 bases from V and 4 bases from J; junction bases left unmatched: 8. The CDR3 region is CASSYSNAGQSYGYTF. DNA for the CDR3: TGTGCCAGCAGTTACTCGAATGCGGGACAGTCCTATGGCTACACCTTC.

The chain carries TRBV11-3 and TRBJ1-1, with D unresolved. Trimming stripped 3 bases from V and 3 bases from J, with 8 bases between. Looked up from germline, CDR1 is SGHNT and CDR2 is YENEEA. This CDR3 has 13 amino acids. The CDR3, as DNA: TGTGCCAGCAGCTTCTTGGGGTACACTGAAGCTTTCTTT. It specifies CASSFLGYTEAFF.

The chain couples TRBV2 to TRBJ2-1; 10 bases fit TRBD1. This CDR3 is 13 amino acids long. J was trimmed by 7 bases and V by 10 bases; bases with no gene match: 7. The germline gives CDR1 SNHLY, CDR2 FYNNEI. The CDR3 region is CATSGTGVNEQFF. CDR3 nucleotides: TGTGCCACTTCCGGGACAGGGGTAAATGAGCAGTTCTTC.

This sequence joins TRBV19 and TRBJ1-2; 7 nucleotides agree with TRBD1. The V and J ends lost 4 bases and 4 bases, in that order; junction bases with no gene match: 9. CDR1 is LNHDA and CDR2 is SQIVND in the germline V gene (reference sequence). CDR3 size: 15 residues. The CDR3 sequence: CASSTGDSEIYGYTF. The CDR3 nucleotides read TGTGCCAGTAGTACCGGGGACAGCGAAATCTATGGCTACACCTTC.

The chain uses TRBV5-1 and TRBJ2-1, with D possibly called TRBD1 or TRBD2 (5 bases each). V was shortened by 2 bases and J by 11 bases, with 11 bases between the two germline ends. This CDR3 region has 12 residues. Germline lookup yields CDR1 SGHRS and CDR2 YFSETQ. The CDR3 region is CASSLPGSKQFF. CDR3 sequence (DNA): TGCGCCAGCAGCTTACCAGGGAGTAAGCAGTTCTTC.

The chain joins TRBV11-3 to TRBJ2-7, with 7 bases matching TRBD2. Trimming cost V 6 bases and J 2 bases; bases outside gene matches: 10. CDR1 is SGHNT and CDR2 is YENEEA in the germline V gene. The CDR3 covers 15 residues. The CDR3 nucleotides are TGTGCCAGCAGTCCAGCGGGCGGGAGCACCTACGAGCAGTACTTC. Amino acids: CASSPAGGSTYEQYF.

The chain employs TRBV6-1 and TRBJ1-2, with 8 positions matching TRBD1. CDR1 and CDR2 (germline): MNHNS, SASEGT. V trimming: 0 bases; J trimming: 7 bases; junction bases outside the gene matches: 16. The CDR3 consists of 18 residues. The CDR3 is CASSEAGVGRGRQGGYTF. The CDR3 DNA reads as TGTGCCAGCAGTGAAGCTGGGGTGGGCAGGGGGCGGCAAGGTGGCTACACCTTC.